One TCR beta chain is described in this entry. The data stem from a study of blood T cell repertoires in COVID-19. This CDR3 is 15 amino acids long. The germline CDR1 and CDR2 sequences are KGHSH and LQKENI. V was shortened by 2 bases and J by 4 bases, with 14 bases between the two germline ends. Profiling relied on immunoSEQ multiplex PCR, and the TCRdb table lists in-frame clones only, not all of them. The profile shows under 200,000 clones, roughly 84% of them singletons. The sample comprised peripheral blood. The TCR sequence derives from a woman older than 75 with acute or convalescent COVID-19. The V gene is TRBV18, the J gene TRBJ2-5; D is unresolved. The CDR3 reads CASSPALVGGETQYF. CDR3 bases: TGTGCCAGCTCACCAGCCCTAGTAGGCGGAGAGACCCAGTACTTC.